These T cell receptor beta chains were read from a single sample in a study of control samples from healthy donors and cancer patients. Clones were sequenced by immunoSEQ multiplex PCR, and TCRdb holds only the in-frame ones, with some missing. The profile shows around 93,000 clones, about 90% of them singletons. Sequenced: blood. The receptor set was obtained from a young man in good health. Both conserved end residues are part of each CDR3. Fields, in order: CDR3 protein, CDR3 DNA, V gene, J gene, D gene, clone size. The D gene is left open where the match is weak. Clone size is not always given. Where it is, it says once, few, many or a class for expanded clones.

CDR3: CASSQVGGATEAFF; DNA: TGTGCCAGCAGCCAAGTCGGGGGGGCAACTGAAGCTTTCTTT; V: TRBV14; J: TRBJ1-1; D: -; size: -
CDR3: CASSETGDLDIQYF; DNA: TGTGCCAGCAGTGAGACAGGGGATTTGGACATTCAGTACTTC; V: TRBV25-1; J: TRBJ2-4; D: TRBD1; size: -
CDR3: CASSKGVKRPYGYTF; DNA: TGTGCCAGCAGCAAGGGGGTCAAGAGACCCTATGGCTACACCTTC; V: TRBV21-1; J: TRBJ1-2; D: -; size: -
CDR3: CASSPRLDEQFF; DNA: TGTGCCAGTAGTCCACGCCTGGATGAGCAGTTCTTC; V: TRBV19; J: TRBJ2-1; D: -; size: -
CDR3: CASSIGTGGVRETQYF; DNA: TGTGCCAGCAGCATCGGGACAGGGGGAGTTAGGGAGACCCAGTACTTC; V: TRBV11-2; J: TRBJ2-5; D: TRBD1; size: -
CDR3: CASSPGAGEVYEQYF; DNA: TGTGCCAGCTCACCAGGGGCAGGAGAGGTCTACGAGCAGTACTTC; V: TRBV18; J: TRBJ2-7; D: -; size: once
CDR3: CASSPAGTVAYEQYF; DNA: TGCGCCAGCAGCCCGGCCGGGACAGTCGCCTACGAGCAGTACTTC; V: TRBV5-1; J: TRBJ2-7; D: TRBD1; size: -
CDR3: CAWSVRGAGELFF; DNA: TGTGCCTGGAGTGTACGTGGGGCCGGGGAGCTGTTTTTT; V: TRBV30; J: TRBJ2-2; D: -; size: -
CDR3: CASSAGWGSGANVLTF; DNA: TGTGCCAGCAGTGCGGGGTGGGGGTCTGGGGCCAACGTCCTGACTTTC; V: TRBV6-1; J: TRBJ2-6; D: -; size: -
CDR3: CATSAAGDSNQPQHF; DNA: TGTGCCACCAGTGCCGCCGGTGATAGCAATCAGCCCCAGCATTTT; V: TRBV24-1; J: TRBJ1-5; D: -; size: once
CDR3: CASSQGRAYEQYF; DNA: TGTGCCAGCAGCCAAGGTCGAGCCTACGAGCAGTACTTC; V: TRBV14; J: TRBJ2-7; D: -; size: -
CDR3: CASSVLPAGDKAEAFF; DNA: TGTGCCAGCAGCGTCCTCCCGGCTGGGGACAAGGCTGAAGCTTTCTTT; V: TRBV9; J: TRBJ1-1; D: -; size: -
CDR3: CASSLRPSSYNEQFF; DNA: TGTGCCAGCAGCCTGAGGCCGAGCTCCTACAATGAGCAGTTCTTC; V: TRBV14; J: TRBJ2-1; D: -; size: -
CDR3: CASRDIYSNQPQHF; DNA: TGTGCCAGCCGGGACATTTATAGCAATCAGCCCCAGCATTTT; V: TRBV2; J: TRBJ1-5; D: -; size: -
CDR3: CASSPEGGPNEKLFF; DNA: TGTGCCAGCAGCCCCGAAGGGGGCCCAAATGAAAAACTGTTTTTT; V: TRBV11-3; J: TRBJ1-4; D: TRBD1; size: -
CDR3: CASSYFTGGRQPQHF; DNA: TGTGCCAGCAGTTACTTCACAGGGGGGAGGCAGCCCCAGCATTTT; V: TRBV6-2/TRBV6-3; J: TRBJ1-5; D: TRBD1; size: -
CDR3: CASSHQTGAYEQYF; DNA: TGCGCCAGCAGCCACCAGACAGGGGCATACGAGCAGTACTTC; V: TRBV4-1; J: TRBJ2-7; D: TRBD1; size: -
CDR3: CATSDFLAGAYNEQFF; DNA: TGTGCCACCAGTGATTTCCTAGCGGGAGCCTACAATGAGCAGTTCTTC; V: TRBV24-1; J: TRBJ2-1; D: TRBD2; size: -
CDR3: CASSLGWAQETQYF; DNA: TGTGCCAGCAGCCTTGGTTGGGCACAAGAGACCCAGTACTTC; V: TRBV5-6; J: TRBJ2-5; D: -; size: -
CDR3: CASSFRAQSSYNSPLHF; DNA: TGCGCCAGCAGCTTCCGGGCTCAGAGCTCCTATAATTCACCCCTCCACTTT; V: TRBV5-1; J: TRBJ1-6; D: -; size: -
CDR3: CASSRIRVQPQHF; DNA: TGTGCCAGCAGCCGGATAAGGGTTCAGCCCCAGCATTTT; V: TRBV2; J: TRBJ1-5; D: -; size: -
CDR3: CASSPQEGASSYEQYF; DNA: TGTGCCAGTAGTCCTCAAGAGGGCGCAAGCTCCTACGAGCAGTACTTC; V: TRBV19; J: TRBJ2-7; D: -; size: -
CDR3: CASSLTSLAGGPTDTQYF; DNA: TGTGCCAGCAGCTTAACTTCCCTAGCGGGAGGGCCCACAGATACGCAGTATTTT; V: TRBV7-3; J: TRBJ2-3; D: TRBD2; size: -
CDR3: CASSLGGGRAYEQYF; DNA: TGTGCCAGCAGCTTAGGTGGCGGGAGGGCTTACGAGCAGTACTTC; V: TRBV11-2; J: TRBJ2-7; D: TRBD2; size: -
CDR3: CASSAPGQPQHF; DNA: TGTGCCAGTAGTGCACCCGGTCAGCCCCAGCATTTT; V: TRBV19; J: TRBJ1-5; D: -; size: -
CDR3: CASRWSSGAQETQYF; DNA: TGCGCCAGCAGGTGGTCTAGCGGGGCTCAAGAGACCCAGTACTTC; V: TRBV4-1; J: TRBJ2-5; D: TRBD2; size: -
CDR3: CSASIEAVPSTDTQYF; DNA: TGCAGTGCTAGTATTGAAGCGGTCCCAAGCACAGATACGCAGTATTTT; V: TRBV20-1; J: TRBJ2-3; D: -; size: -
CDR3: CASRVLVHNEKLFF; DNA: TGTGCCAGCAGGGTTCTGGTCCATAATGAAAAACTGTTTTTT; V: TRBV6-5; J: TRBJ1-4; D: -; size: -
CDR3: CATSDYGRREQFF; DNA: TGTGCCACCAGTGATTACGGTCGCCGGGAGCAGTTCTTC; V: TRBV24-1; J: TRBJ2-1; D: -; size: few
CDR3: CATEEGNTGELFF; DNA: TGTGCCACAGAAGAGGGGAACACCGGGGAGCTGTTTTTT; V: TRBV10-3; J: TRBJ2-2; D: -; size: -
CDR3: CASSLFGDAYEQYF; DNA: TGTGCCAGCAGCTTGTTCGGGGACGCGTACGAGCAGTACTTC; V: TRBV5-6; J: TRBJ2-7; D: -; size: -
CDR3: CAWRFLGANVLTF; DNA: TGTGCCTGGAGGTTTCTCGGGGCCAACGTCCTGACTTTC; V: TRBV30; J: TRBJ2-6; D: -; size: -
CDR3: CAISDTRASGSINQETQYF; DNA: TGTGCCATCAGTGATACCCGTGCTAGCGGGAGCATAAACCAAGAGACCCAGTACTTC; V: TRBV10-3; J: TRBJ2-5; D: TRBD2; size: -
CDR3: CASSDSTGTGSYGYTF; DNA: TGTGCCAGCAGCGATTCAACCGGGACAGGGTCCTATGGCTACACCTTC; V: TRBV9; J: TRBJ1-2; D: TRBD1; size: many
CDR3: CASSLYSHYYGYTF; DNA: TGTGCCAGCAGTTTATATTCCCATTACTATGGCTACACCTTC; V: TRBV28; J: TRBJ1-2; D: -; size: -